The 26 T cell receptor beta chains below were found in one sample sequenced in a study of CD8+ T cells in alopecia areata. Cutaneous lymph nodes were pooled and cells sorted by CD4, CD8alpha, NKG2D, NKG2ACE and more. RNA was isolated and reverse transcribed to cDNA, the sequencing template. Sequencing was performed with immunoSEQ multiplex PCR; in TCRdb, only in-frame clones are kept and a portion is missing. The profile covers roughly 260,000 clones, none occurring a single time. Sequencing was done on a sample of CD4+ T cells sorted from a lymph node. The source of these receptors is a C3H/HeJ mouse with alopecia areata. MHC haplotype of the strain: H2-k.

This clone was counted a few times. Mouse gene names apply. The read terminates 4 residues before the CDR3 end, so the remaining end is supplied by the germline J gene. The chain combines TRBV5 with TRBJ2-3; 9 nucleotides line up with TRBD1. The germline V gene has CDR1 LGHNA and CDR2 YNLKQL (reference sequence). There are 15 residues in the CDR3. Germline trimming cut 0 bases from V and 3 bases from J; bases unmatched to any gene: 1. The CDR3 here is CASSQEGTGAETLYF. The sequenced CDR3 bases are TGTGCCAGCAGCCAAGAGGGGACAGGGGCAGAA.

This clone turned up a few times. The genes and germline here are from mouse. Read data end 4 residues before the CDR3 end; the end is taken from the germline J gene. The same CDR3 also results from other DNA sequences found in this sample. The rearrangement uses TRBV4 and TRBJ2-3; 7 bases agree with TRBD1. With 6 bases clipped from V and 0 bases from J, the junction kept 3 bases outside the gene matches. The CDR3 runs to 14 residues. Per the germline V gene, CDR1 is LGHDT and CDR2 is YNNKQL (reference sequence). The CDR3 is CASSHRGSAETLYF. The DNA read from the CDR3 is TGTGCCAGCAGTCACAGGGGTAGTGCAGAA. The variable domain in full, with the rest retrieved from reference TRBV4 and TRBJ2-3, is ETAVFQTPNYHVTQVGNEVSFNCKQTLGHDTMYWYKQDSKKLLKIMFSYNNKQLIVNETVPRRFSPQSSDKAHLNLRIKSVEPEDSAVYLCASSHRGSAETLYFGSGTRLTVL.

To note about this clone: Gene names and germline match the mouse. Read sequence stops 4 residues before the CDR3 end, and the germline J gene provides the missing end. The chain uses TRBV17 and TRBJ2-2; no clear D gene. The CDR3 consists of 14 residues. The V end was cut by 3 bases, the J end by 2 bases, with 7 bases between. In germline, CDR1 is MNHDT, CDR2 YYDKIL. CDR3 DNA (partial): TGTGCTAGCAGTAGTGGTCATAACACCGGG. This gives the protein CASSSGHNTG. The full CDR3 sequence reads CASSSGHNTGQLYF. Based on the CDR3 plus reference TRBV17 and TRBJ2-2, the full variable domain is DTTVKQNPRYKLARVGKPVNLICSQTMNHDTMYWYQKKPNQAPKLLLFYYDKILNREADTFEKFQSSRPNNSFCSLYIGSAGLEYSAMYLCASSSGHNTGQLYFGEGSKLTVL.

This clone showed up just a few times. Germline and genes: mouse. The CDR3 extends 4 residues past the end of the read, so its final part is completed from the germline J gene. The genes are TRBV14 and TRBJ2-5, with TRBD2 matching over 12 bases. The CDR3 covers 16 residues. Germline assignment: CDR1 SGHDT and CDR2 FRDEAV. Partial CDR3 DNA: TGTGCCAGCAGTTTAGGGGACTGGGGGGTCGGAGAC. It yields the protein CASSLGDWGVGD. The entire CDR3 sequence reads CASSLGDWGVGDTQYF.

This clone has at least ten counts. These gene names are mouse names. The sample holds other DNA sequences that translate to the same CDR3. The CDR3 bases that were read are TGCACCTGCAGTGCAGCCGGGGGGGCGACCGGG. Translated, it gives CTCSAAGGATG. The complete CDR3 sequence is CTCSAAGGATGQLYF. The V gene is TRBV1, the J gene TRBJ2-2; the match to TRBD2 covers 8 bases. The read gets to within 4 residues of the CDR3 end, and the germline J gene fills in the rest. With V trimmed by 1 base and J by 5 bases, 3 bases remained unmatched. This CDR3 has 15 residues. Germline-derived CDR1 and CDR2 are NSQYPW and LRSPGD (reference sequence).

In the case of this clone: Gene names and germline refer to mouse. The CDR3 goes on 4 residues after the read ends, and that part is filled in from the germline J gene. V gene TRBV5 combines with J gene TRBJ2-7, with TRBD2 identical over 10 bases. CDR3 length: 14 amino acids. Germline CDR1 is LGHNA and CDR2 is YNLKQL (reference sequence). The sequenced CDR3 bases are TGTGCCAGCAGCCATAAGGACTGGGGGTAT. It encodes CASSHKDWGY. The CDR3 reads in full as CASSHKDWGYEQYF.

In its sample, this clone was seen a few times. Germline and genes: mouse. With the read ending 4 residues before the CDR3 end, the germline J gene is used to fill in that end. The chain is built from TRBV19 and TRBJ1-2, with D possibly matching TRBD1 (5 bases). V was cut by 7 bases and J by 0 bases, with 10 bases left in between. In germline, CDR1 is FNHDT, CDR2 SITEND (reference sequence). The CDR3 contains 13 residues. CDR3 region: CASARQSNSDYTF. CDR3 DNA, as far as it was read: TGTGCCAGCGCTCGACAGTCAAACTCC.

This clone showed up just a few times. Mouse gene names apply. The CDR3 is cut off 4 residues early in the read; its end comes from the germline J gene. The V gene is TRBV17, the J gene TRBJ2-4; 8 positions match TRBD2. CDR3 length equals 14 residues. Germline CDR1 MNHDT, CDR2 YYDKIL. Trimming took 3 bases from V and 2 from J; bases not matched to a gene: 1. CDR3: CASSRTGDQNTLYF. The DNA read from the CDR3 is TGTGCTAGCAGTAGGACTGGGGATCAAAAC.

With respect to this clone: Each gene name is a mouse one. The CDR3 is CASSLTDAETLYF. The CDR3 DNA, read in part, is TGTGCCAGCAGTCTGACAGATGCAGAA. The chain recombines TRBV13-3 with TRBJ2-3; D might be TRBD1 (5 bases). Sequencing ends 4 residues short of the CDR3 end; the germline J gene provides the rest. The ends were cut back, 4 bases at V and 2 bases at J, with 8 bases in the middle. Germline lookup yields CDR1 NNHDY and CDR2 SYVADS. The CDR3 is 13 amino acids.

This clone was detected a few times. Germline and genes here are mouse. The read stops 4 residues short of the end of the CDR3; the missing end is completed from the germline J gene. The chain couples TRBV19 to TRBJ2-4, with TRBD1 as a possible D gene (5 bases). The ends were cut back, 2 bases at V and 0 bases at J, with 13 bases in the middle. This CDR3 comprises 16 residues. Germline V gene lookup returns CDR1 FNHDT and CDR2 SITEND (reference sequence). The CDR3 here is CASSIPGPLSQNTLYF. CDR3 DNA, as far as it was read: TGTGCCAGCAGTATCCCAGGGCCCCTCAGTCAAAAC.

This clone was seen a handful of times. Mouse germline and gene names are used. The read comes to an end 4 residues before the CDR3 does, leaving the germline J gene to fill in the end. The rearrangement joins TRBV1 to TRBJ2-7, with D possibly TRBD1 on 5 matching bases. This CDR3 has 12 residues. Germline CDR1 reads NSQYPW; CDR2 reads LRSPGD (reference sequence). Incomplete CDR3 DNA: TGCACCTGCAGTGCAGCCAGGGAT. Amino acid sequence: CTCSAARD. The entire CDR3 is CTCSAARDEQYF. The full variable domain, rest sourced from reference TRBV1 and TRBJ2-7, is VTLLEQNPRWRLVPRGQAVNLRCILKNSQYPWMSWYQQDLQKQLQWLFTLRSPGDKEVKSLPGADYLATRVTDTELRLQVANMSQGRTLYCTCSAARDEQYFGPGTRLTVL.

Comments on this clone: Genes and germline come from the mouse. From the germline J gene comes the end of the CDR3, since the read stops 4 residues before it. V gene TRBV13-1 combines with J gene TRBJ2-4; tentatively, D is TRBD2 (5 bases). CDR3 size: 15 residues. Trimming removed 3 bases from V and 1 base from J, with 12 bases in between. Germline V lookup: CDR1 NSHNY, CDR2 SYGAGN. The CDR3 sequence: CASSAMGWGQNTLYF. CDR3 DNA, as far as it was read: TGTGCCAGCAGTGCCATGGGGTGGGGTCAAAAC.

For this clone: Gene labels here are mouse ones. From the germline J gene comes the end of the CDR3, since the read stops 4 residues before it. V gene TRBV13-2 combines with J gene TRBJ1-1, with D possibly TRBD1 on 6 matching bases. Germline V gene data show CDR1 as NNHNN and CDR2 as SYGAGS (reference sequence). The CDR3 is made up of 13 amino acids. Trimming cost V 7 bases and J 0 bases, with 10 bases left between them. This CDR3 is CASSGTTNTEVFF. CDR3 DNA, as far as it was read: TGTGCCAGCTCCGGGACAACAAACACA.

This clone has more than one count but fewer than ten. Any gene name here is a mouse gene name. The CDR3 end is not reached by the read, which stops 4 residues before it; the germline J gene fills it in. The chain combines TRBV5 with TRBJ1-1, with 8 bases aligning to TRBD1. CDR1 is LGHNA, CDR2 YNLKQL, per germline (reference sequence). The CDR3 loop spans 14 amino acids. V shed 3 bases, J shed 3 bases, and the junction held 3 bases outside the gene matches. The CDR3 reads CASSQTGVDTEVFF. The DNA read from the CDR3 is TGTGCCAGCAGCCAGACAGGGGTGGACACA.

This clone was counted only a few times. The gene names given are mouse names. The read is 4 residues too short to cover the CDR3 end, so that end is filled in from the germline J gene. This chain uses TRBV17 with TRBJ2-2; tentatively, D is TRBD2 (6 bases). The germline V gene encodes CDR1 MNHDT and CDR2 YYDKIL. This CDR3 has 15 residues. V lost 1 base and J lost 0, with 6 bases in between. This chain's CDR3 is CASSRVGANTGQLYF. The covered CDR3 bases are TGTGCTAGCAGTAGAGTGGGGGCAAACACCGGG.

This clone appeared a few times. Gene names denote mouse genes. The read gets to within 4 residues of the CDR3 end, and the germline J gene fills in the rest. In the same sample, other DNA sequences code for this CDR3. V and J are TRBV13-1 and TRBJ1-2; the D gene is possibly TRBD1 (5 bases). Germline assignment: CDR1 NSHNY and CDR2 SYGAGN. V dropped 2 bases and J dropped 4 bases, with 9 bases sitting between them. CDR3 length equals 13 residues. CDR3 DNA (partial): TGTGCCAGCAGTGAGCAGGGAGGCTCC. Its translation is CASSEQGGS. In full, the CDR3 reads CASSEQGGSDYTF.

This clone was seen many times. The gene names given are mouse names. The read comes to an end 4 residues before the CDR3 does, leaving the germline J gene to fill in the end. This chain uses TRBV13-1 with TRBJ2-1, with 12 positions matching TRBD2. This CDR3 is 13 amino acids long. Per germline, CDR1 NSHNY and CDR2 SYGAGN. The CDR3 loop reads CASKTGGAPEQFF. The part of the CDR3 DNA that was read is TGTGCCAGCAAGACTGGGGGGGCTCCT.

About this clone: All gene names here are mouse names. The read stops 4 residues short of the end of the CDR3; the missing end is completed from the germline J gene. This chain connects TRBV1 to TRBJ1-1; TRBD1 aligns across 7 bases. The germline gives CDR1 NSQYPW, CDR2 LRSPGD (reference sequence). This CDR3 has 15 amino acids. Germline trimming cut 1 base from V and 2 bases from J; bases unmatched to any gene: 4. The CDR3 spells CTCSAAGTDNTEVFF. The covered CDR3 bases are TGCACCTGCAGTGCAGCCGGGACAGATAACACA.

Details on this clone: Each gene name is a mouse one. Coverage ceases 4 residues before the CDR3 finishes, and the germline J gene fills in the end. The chain uses TRBV5 and TRBJ2-5; 7 bases line up with TRBD2. Trimming at V came to 0 bases and at J to 0 bases, leaving 6 bases not matched to a gene. CDR1 and CDR2 (germline): LGHNA, YNLKQL (reference sequence). CDR3 length: 17 amino acids. The CDR3 is CASSQDGLGDNQDTQYF. The CDR3 bases that were read are TGTGCCAGCAGCCAAGACGGCCTGGGGGATAACCAAGAC.

About this clone: All gene names here are mouse names. The read terminates 4 residues before the CDR3 end, so the remaining end is supplied by the germline J gene. Other nucleotide sequences in the sample specify the same CDR3. The chain uses TRBV13-3 and TRBJ2-3; 9 bases match TRBD2. CDR1 is NNHDY, CDR2 SYVADS, per germline. The CDR3 runs to 13 residues. Losses at the gene ends were 4 bases for V and 3 bases for J; bases not matched to a gene: 0. The sequenced part of the CDR3 DNA is TGTGCCAGCAGTACTGGGGGGGCAGAA. It is translated as CASSTGGAE. The whole CDR3 is CASSTGGAETLYF.

Many counts were recorded for this clone. Genes and germline are mouse. Read coverage stops 4 residues before the CDR3 terminus; the germline J gene supplies the remainder. The V gene is TRBV17, the J gene TRBJ1-2; D not certain. Germline V CDR1 and CDR2: MNHDT, YYDKIL. V gave up 3 bases and J gave up 2 bases, with 10 bases separating them. This CDR3 has 14 amino acids. CDR3 region: CASSREVGNSDYTF. CDR3 bases read: TGTGCTAGCAGTAGGGAGGTAGGGAACTCC.

On this clone: Here the gene names and germline are mouse. The sequence runs out 4 residues before the end of the CDR3; the remainder is reconstructed from the germline J gene. This chain links TRBV13-1 with TRBJ1-2, with 7 positions matching TRBD1. The CDR3 loop spans 13 amino acids. V shed 4 bases and J 4 bases; nucleotides not matched to a gene: 4. Germline V gives CDR1 NSHNY, CDR2 SYGAGN. The CDR3 sequence is CASSQGQTSDYTF. CDR3 DNA, as far as it was read: TGTGCCAGCAGTCAGGGACAGACCTCC.

Of note for this clone: Mouse names are used for the genes. The read halts 4 residues ahead of the CDR3 end, with the missing end drawn from the germline J gene. Other DNA sequences of this sample code for an identical CDR3. This sequence joins TRBV19 and TRBJ1-1, with D possibly matching TRBD1 (5 bases). Trimming shortened V by 2 bases and J by 3 bases, and 11 bases separated the two germline ends. From germline, CDR1 is FNHDT and CDR2 SITEND (reference sequence). This CDR3 has 14 residues. The DNA read from the CDR3 is TGTGCCAGCAGTATCCCGGGAGGGGACACA. This sequence encodes CASSIPGGDT. The CDR3 in full is CASSIPGGDTEVFF.

About this clone itself: Gene names and germline match the mouse. The CDR3 end falls 4 residues outside the read, so it is completed with the germline J gene. The chain recombines TRBV12-1 with TRBJ2-2; 9 nucleotides align to TRBD2. The CDR3 runs to 16 residues. V dropped 0 bases and J dropped 1; count of bases not matched to a gene: 2. Germline V lookup: CDR1 SGHSN, CDR2 HYEKVE. CDR3 DNA (partial): TGTGCCAGCTCTCTCTCTGGGGGGGAAAACACCGGG. Protein product: CASSLSGGENTG. From start to end, the CDR3 is CASSLSGGENTGQLYF.

There are a few counts of this clone. Mouse names are used for the genes. The read halts 4 residues ahead of the CDR3 end, with the missing end drawn from the germline J gene. The gene calls are TRBV1 and TRBJ2-1; tentatively, D is TRBD1 (6 bases). The CDR3 has 13 amino acids. Trimming shortened V by 4 bases and J by 6 bases, and 10 bases separated the two germline ends. Germline values: CDR1 NSQYPW, CDR2 LRSPGD (reference sequence). The CDR3: CTCSGTALAEQFF. CDR3 DNA (partial): TGCACCTGCAGTGGGACAGCCCTTGCT.

This clone was detected a few times. Germline and genes here are mouse. The read ends 4 residues before the CDR3 terminus; that terminus is restored from the germline J gene. The chain is built from TRBV31 and TRBJ1-1; 7 bases match TRBD1. The J segment lost 1 base and the V segment lost 0 bases, leaving 2 bases of the junction unmatched. This CDR3 comprises 14 residues. In germline, CDR1 is GKSSPN, CDR2 SITVG. The CDR3 loop is CAWSLPGGNTEVFF. CDR3 bases read: TGTGCCTGGAGTCTGCCAGGGGGGAACACA. The full variable domain, its missing parts supplied by reference TRBV31 and TRBJ1-1, is AQTIHQWPVAEIKAVGSPLSLGCTIKGKSSPNLYWYWQATGGTLQQLFYSITVGQVESVVQLNLSASRPKDDQFILSTEKLLLSHSGFYLCAWSLPGGNTEVFFGKGTRLTVV.